The TCR beta chain described here comes from a study of blood T cell repertoires in COVID-19. About the research overall: The United States, Italy and Spain provided the acute and convalescent COVID-19 samples.

Trimming shortened V by 3 bases and J by 1 base, and 16 bases separated the two germline ends. Per the germline V gene, CDR1 is MNHEY and CDR2 is SVGEGT. This CDR3 comprises 18 residues. Libraries were prepared by immunoSEQ multiplex PCR; TCRdb keeps only in-frame clonotypes and omits some of them. The sample has approximately 110,000 clones; about 83% are singletons. The clonotype was recovered from a human donor in a cohort sampled during active COVID-19. The specimen sequenced was peripheral blood. V gene TRBV6-2 or TRBV6-3 combines with J gene TRBJ2-6; D perhaps matches TRBD1 (6 bases). The CDR3 region has the DNA TGTGCCAGCAGTTATGGGACATATTACGGGTCTGGGGCCAACGTCCTGACTTTC. Translation gives CASSYGTYYGSGANVLTF.